One sample yielded the 3 T cell receptor beta chains listed below, sequenced in a study of OX40 agonist ivuxolimab in advanced cancers. Libraries were prepared by immunoSEQ multiplex PCR; TCRdb keeps only in-frame clonotypes and omits some of them. Among under 100,000 clones listed, approximately 82% were seen once. Sequenced here: CD4+ or CD8+ T cells sorted from blood, sampled in a trial of the OX40 agonist ivuxolimab. These receptors came from an adult with an advanced solid tumor such as melanoma, head and neck, liver or kidney cancer.

The rearrangement uses TRBV6-6 and TRBJ2-7; the D gene is possibly TRBD2 (5 bases). CDR1 and CDR2 (germline): MNHNY, SVGAGI (reference sequence). This CDR3 comprises 12 residues. V gave up 5 bases and J gave up 2 bases, with 7 bases separating them. As DNA, the CDR3 is TGTGCCAGCAGTCGGACTGCCTACGAGCAGTACTTC. Its protein is CASSRTAYEQYF.

V gene TRBV14 combines with J gene TRBJ1-6, with D uncertain. Trimming removed 4 bases from V and 7 bases from J, with 8 bases in between. Germline-derived CDR1 and CDR2 are SGHDN and FVKESK. The CDR3 covers 13 residues. CDR3 loop: CASSPSVNSPLHF. The CDR3 DNA sequence: TGTGCCAGCAGCCCGAGCGTCAATTCACCCCTCCACTTT.

This CDR3 reads CASSQNRGLSYEQYF. Written as DNA, the CDR3 is TGTGCCAGCAGTCAAAACAGGGGGCTTAGCTACGAGCAGTACTTC. The J gene is TRBJ2-7, the V gene TRBV27; TRBD1 matches 9 bases. V lost 5 bases, J lost 3 bases, and 8 bases stayed unmatched. This CDR3 is built from 15 residues. The germline gives CDR1 MNHEY, CDR2 SMNVEV (reference sequence).